This TCR beta chain appears in the sequencing data of a study of cytomegalovirus exposure and HLA in healthy donors. V was shortened by 0 bases and J by 0 bases, with 7 bases between the two germline ends. Per the germline V gene, CDR1 is SGHKS and CDR2 is YYEKEE (reference sequence). This CDR3 contains 14 residues. About this clone: The target antigen is unknown.

Study-wide points: Rarity held for most TCR sequences, but there were some public TCRs that occurred in many donors. According to an earlier analysis, most TCR beta V segments yielded productive rearrangements about 87% or about 30% of the time.

The PCR ran on 60 Vbeta and 13 Jbeta primers. Produced via immunoSEQ multiplex PCR; TCRdb's table is partial and in-frame only. The sample lists 130,000 to 150,000 clones; around 75% were seen once. The sample consisted of PBMCs. This chain links TRBV5-5 with TRBJ2-7; D might be TRBD2 (6 bases). The clonotype originates from a female donor in good health and CMV-seronegative. CDR3 protein: CASSLGGVSYEQYF. CDR3 bases: TGTGCCAGCAGCTTGGGGGGGGTCTCCTACGAGCAGTACTTC.